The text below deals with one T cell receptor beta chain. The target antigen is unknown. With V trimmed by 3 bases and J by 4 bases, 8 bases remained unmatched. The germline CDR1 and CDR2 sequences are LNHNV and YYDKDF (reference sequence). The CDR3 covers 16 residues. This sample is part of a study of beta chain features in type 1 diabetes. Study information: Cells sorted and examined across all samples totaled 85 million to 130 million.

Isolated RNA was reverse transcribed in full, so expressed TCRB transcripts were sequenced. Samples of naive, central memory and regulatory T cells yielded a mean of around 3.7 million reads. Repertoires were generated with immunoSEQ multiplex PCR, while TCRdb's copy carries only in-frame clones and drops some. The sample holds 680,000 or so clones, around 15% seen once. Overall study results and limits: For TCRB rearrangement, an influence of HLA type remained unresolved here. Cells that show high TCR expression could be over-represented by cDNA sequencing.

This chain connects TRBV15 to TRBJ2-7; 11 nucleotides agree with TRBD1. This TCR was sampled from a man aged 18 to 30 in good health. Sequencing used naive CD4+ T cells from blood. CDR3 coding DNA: TGTGCCACCAGCAGGCCAGGGACAGGGGGTTCGTACGAGCAGTACTTC. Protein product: CATSRPGTGGSYEQYF.